The clone carrying this T cell receptor beta chain was observed once. Its antigen is still unknown. These data come from a study of OX40 agonist ivuxolimab in advanced cancers. As for the study in general: Ivuxolimab, an antibody that agonizes OX40 (CD134), was administered to the patients. A male proportion of around 86% was recorded, with mean age roughly 62 years and range 23 to 79. Administration of intravenous ivuxolimab to patients occurred every 2 weeks at 0.01 to 10 mg/kg. Study outcomes and limitations: Certain nonresponding patients likewise had low normalized T-cell clonal expansion.

TCRdb's table, derived via immunoSEQ multiplex PCR, lists solely in-frame clones and lacks some. The sample lists about 82,000 clones, roughly nine tenths occurring once. This CDR3 contains 15 residues. V was trimmed by 5 bases and J by 0 bases, leaving 11 bases between them. CDR1 and CDR2 from the germline V gene are SGHTA and FQGNSA. This TCR was recovered from an adult with an advanced solid tumor such as melanoma, head and neck, liver or kidney cancer. Here the sequenced sample was CD4+ or CD8+ T cells sorted from blood, taken in a trial of the OX40 agonist ivuxolimab. This chain links TRBV7-2 with TRBJ1-5; D is ambiguous. The CDR3 nucleotides are TGTGCCAGCAGCCCCAAGGGAGGTAGCAATCAGCCCCAGCATTTT. Translation gives CASSPKGGSNQPQHF.